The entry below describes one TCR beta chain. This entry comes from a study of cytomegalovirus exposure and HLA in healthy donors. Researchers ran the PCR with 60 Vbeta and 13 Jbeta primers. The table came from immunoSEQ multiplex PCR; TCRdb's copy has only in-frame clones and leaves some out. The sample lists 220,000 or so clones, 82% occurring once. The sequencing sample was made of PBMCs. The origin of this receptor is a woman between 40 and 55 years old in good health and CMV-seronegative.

The CDR3 here is CASSPRSLAGGLPGELFF. For the CDR3, the DNA is TGCGCCAGCAGCCCAAGAAGTCTAGCGGGAGGACTCCCCGGGGAGCTGTTTTTT. This chain uses TRBV5-1 with TRBJ2-2; 11 nucleotides agree with TRBD2. The CDR3 is 18 amino acids. Looked up from germline, CDR1 is SGHRS and CDR2 is YFSETQ. After removal of 4 bases from V and 6 bases from J, the junction contained 14 bases not matched to a gene.